This T cell receptor beta chain comes out of a study of patients and donors after allogeneic stem cell transplantation. Between the trimmed V and J ends, which lost 6 bases and 4 bases, there was a span of 12 bases. The CDR3 is 13 amino acids. TCRdb fed the RT-PCR reads into MiXCR, producing one record per CDR3 protein. The sample includes 800,000 to 1,000,000 distinct CDR3 sequences, roughly 18% of them seen just once. Many counts were recorded for this clonotype. This sequence was found in a human donor who was either an allogeneic HSCT recipient or a stem cell or donor lymphocyte infusion donor (not recorded which). It is not recorded whose cells these are; they may come from a transplant donor. The V call is TRBV12-3 or TRBV12-4, the J call TRBJ2-5, with a possible D match to TRBD1 (6 bases). The material sequenced was blood, either unsorted or a sorted T cell fraction (not recorded which). CDR3 in amino acids: CASRLQGSETQYF. DNA of the CDR3: TGTGCCAGCAGGTTACAGGGTTCAGAGACCCAGTACTTC.